This entry is about one TCR beta chain. Its matching antigen is unknown. The data derive from a study of CD8+ T cells in alopecia areata. Whole-study results and caveats: Especially in alopecia totalis/universalis, lesional scalp showed greater clonality than normal scalp did. Normal skin's resident alphabeta T cells are also sequenced in scalp samples.

The CDR3 has 13 amino acids. V lost 8 bases, J lost 6 bases, and 8 bases stayed unmatched. Per germline, CDR1 MNHEY and CDR2 SMNVEV (reference sequence). cDNA prepared by RNA extraction and subsequent reverse transcription served as the template for sequencing. Sequencing used immunoSEQ multiplex PCR; TCRdb keeps in-frame clones, though not all of them. The data hold about 180,000 clones, with about 66% observed a single time. The sequencing used CD8+ T cells sorted from blood, collected at week 0. This chain links TRBV27 with TRBJ1-2, with TRBD1 matching over 8 bases. The sequence derives from a human donor with alopecia areata. Here the CDR3 reads CASRRDRINGYTF. The CDR3 DNA follows: TGTGCCAGCCGTCGGGACAGGATTAATGGCTACACCTTC.